Shown below are 25 T cell receptor beta chains from a single sample sequenced in a study of T cells in Graves' hyperthyroidism and ophthalmopathy (dated by TCRdb to the late 2010s). The library was obtained by multiplex PCR. TCRdb records Illumina HiSeq 2000 as the sequencer. The TCR beta CDR3 regions were amplified from the RNA transcripts. A first-round RT-PCR of the TCR CDR3 used the HTBI primer set with the Qiagen OneStep RT-PCR kit. TCRdb redid the processing of the public reads, applying fastp at Q25 and MiXCR, and retained in-frame beta chains. Every distinct CDR3 protein forms one entry, paired with its most common genes and DNA. This sample has 450,000 to 550,000 distinct CDR3 sequences in its table, and roughly 25% of those were observed once. The ten largest clones add up to about 11% of the sample. The sequencing input was blood. These TCRs come from a woman in her 30s with Graves' ophthalmopathy.

V and J are TRBV15 and TRBJ2-7; D might be TRBD2 (5 bases). Germline loops: CDR1 LNHNV, CDR2 YYDKDF (reference sequence). The CDR3 has 13 amino acids. Trimming took off 5 bases at V and 6 bases at J, with 14 bases between the two ends. CDR3 coding DNA: TGTGCCACCAGCCGAGGGTCCACCCTCGAGCAGTACTTC. Residues: CATSRGSTLEQYF.

The chain carries TRBV4-1 and TRBJ2-4; no definite D call. V gave up 0 bases and J gave up 2 bases, with 8 bases separating them. The CDR3 is 15 residues long. Germline V gene lookup returns CDR1 MGHRA and CDR2 YSYEKL. The CDR3 loop reads CASSQEETTKNIQYF. DNA of the CDR3: TGCGCCAGCAGCCAAGAGGAGACGACCAAAAACATTCAGTACTTC.

This clonotype was counted ten times or more. The gene calls are TRBV4-1 and TRBJ2-5; the match to TRBD2 covers 15 bases. The V segment lost 5 bases and the J segment 3 bases; nucleotides outside the gene matches: 4. The CDR3 is 16 amino acids. Germline V lookup: CDR1 MGHRA, CDR2 YSYEKL. The CDR3 nucleotides read TGCGCCAGCAGCGATAGGACTAGCGGGGGGGAAGAGACCCAGTACTTC. This codes for CASSDRTSGGEETQYF.

This clonotype was seen ten or more times. The V call is TRBV30, the J call TRBJ2-2; D is undetermined. Germline loops: CDR1 GTSNPN, CDR2 SVGIG (reference sequence). Trimming took 2 bases from V and 4 from J, leaving 5 bases between them. This CDR3 spans 12 amino acids. CDR3 protein: CAWSSSTGELFF. The CDR3 nucleotides read TGTGCCTGGAGTTCGAGCACCGGGGAGCTGTTTTTT.

This clonotype was seen repeatedly, ten times or more. The chain links TRBV6-5 to TRBJ2-7; perhaps D is TRBD1 or TRBD2 (5 bases each). Germline V gene sequence: CDR1 MNHEY, CDR2 SVGAGI. Trimming stripped 6 bases from V and 2 bases from J, with 14 bases between. This CDR3 is 14 amino acids long. The CDR3 nucleotides are TGTGCCAGCAGCTACGGGGACGGCACCTACGAGCAGTACTTC. Its protein is CASSYGDGTYEQYF.

This clonotype was recorded at least ten times. The chain combines TRBV4-3 with TRBJ2-7; D may be TRBD2 (5 bases). This CDR3 is 16 amino acids long. V was shortened by 0 bases and J by 0 bases, with 12 bases between the two germline ends. Germline CDR1 and CDR2: LGHNA and YSLEER. The CDR3 region is CASSQDRRTASYEQYF. In DNA, the CDR3 is TGCGCCAGCAGCCAAGATCGACGGACTGCCTCCTACGAGCAGTACTTC.

This clonotype was found many times. The chain carries TRBV20-1 and TRBJ1-5; possible D gene TRBD1, 5 bases. Trimming removed 3 bases from V and 2 bases from J, with 14 bases in between. The CDR3 totals 15 residues. CDR1 and CDR2 (germline): DFQATT, SNEGSKA (reference sequence). The CDR3 bases are TGCAGTGCTAGTAGCGGGGCCGGGGGCAATCAGCCCCAGCATTTT. This encodes CSASSGAGGNQPQHF.

This clonotype was observed a few times. This chain links TRBV28 with TRBJ1-1; maybe TRBD1 (5 bases). Trimming removed 0 bases at V and 3 bases at J, with 11 bases between. Germline CDR1 MDHEN, CDR2 SYDVKM. The CDR3 covers 15 residues. The CDR3 here is CASSLWGEVDTEAFF. CDR3 in DNA: TGTGCCAGCAGTTTATGGGGGGAGGTAGACACTGAAGCTTTCTTT.

This clonotype was detected many times. The CDR3 DNA reads TGTGCCACCAGCAGGGTTGGAGGGGCGGCTGAAGGCTACACCTTC. This sequence encodes CATSRVGGAAEGYTF. The genes are TRBV15 and TRBJ1-2; maybe TRBD1 (5 bases). Germline lookup yields CDR1 LNHNV and CDR2 YYDKDF (reference sequence). Trimming cost V 3 bases and J 8 bases, with 19 bases left between them. The CDR3 is 15 residues long.

This clonotype appeared many times. In DNA, the CDR3 is TGTGCCAGTAGTAGTAACGGTGCCTACGAGCAGTACTTC. It encodes CASSSNGAYEQYF. The chain carries TRBV19 and TRBJ2-7, with D unresolved. V lost 4 bases, J lost 2 bases, and 9 bases lay in between. Per germline, CDR1 LNHDA and CDR2 SQIVND (reference sequence). The CDR3 sequence is 13 residues long.

This clonotype was recorded at least ten times. The chain joins TRBV5-1 to TRBJ2-7; 10 bases are shared with TRBD1. CDR3 length: 14 residues. The trim removed 0 bases at V and 7 bases at J, leaving 4 bases unmatched. Germline-derived CDR1 and CDR2 are SGHRS and YFSETQ. CDR3 in DNA: TGCGCCAGCAGCTTGGGACAGGGGGCGCAGGAGCAGTACTTC. This sequence encodes CASSLGQGAQEQYF.

This clonotype was detected many times. The J gene is TRBJ2-4, the V gene TRBV7-3; 7 bases line up with TRBD1. V gave up 4 bases and J gave up 6 bases; unmatched junction bases: 9. Germline V gene data show CDR1 as SGHTA and CDR2 as FQGTGA. The CDR3 length is 15 residues. CDR3 loop: CASSWDSWERNIQYF. CDR3 coding DNA: TGTGCCAGCAGCTGGGACAGCTGGGAGAGAAACATTCAGTACTTC.

This clonotype was seen repeatedly, ten times or more. The chain links TRBV5-1 to TRBJ1-2, with D maybe TRBD1 (6 bases). CDR3 size: 13 residues. Trimming pared 6 bases from V and 6 bases from J, leaving 15 bases between. Germline V CDR1 and CDR2: SGHRS, YFSETQ. As DNA, the CDR3 is TGCGCCAGCACCCCCGGGGGGGCTAATGGCTACACCTTC. This encodes CASTPGGANGYTF.

This sequence joins TRBV28 and TRBJ1-5; D not certain. The CDR3 sequence is 12 residues long. V was clipped by 6 bases and J by 9 bases, with 12 bases between them. Germline V gives CDR1 MDHEN, CDR2 SYDVKM. The CDR3 coding sequence is TGTGCCAGCAGGATCCCCCTTTCGCCCCAGCATTTT. The encoded protein is CASRIPLSPQHF. The full variable domain, with the rest looked up from reference TRBV28 and TRBJ1-5, is DVKVTQSSRYLVKRTGEKVFLECVQDMDHENMFWYRQDPGLGLRLIYFSYDVKMKEKGDIPEGYSVSREKKERFSLILESASTNQTSMYLCASRIPLSPQHFGDGTRLSIL.

In its sample, this clonotype was seen many times. This chain uses TRBV5-5 with TRBJ1-2; D gene uncertain. The CDR3 is 14 amino acids. Trimming removed 1 base at V and 3 bases at J, with 10 bases between. Germline V gene lookup returns CDR1 SGHKS and CDR2 YYEKEE (reference sequence). Here the CDR3 reads CASSLRELDYGYTF. In nucleotides, the CDR3 is TGTGCCAGCAGCTTGAGGGAGCTTGACTATGGCTACACCTTC.

This chain joins TRBV5-1 and TRBJ2-7; D gene uncertain. With 0 bases removed from V and 7 bases from J, the gap between germline ends came to 8 bases. Germline CDR1 SGHRS, CDR2 YFSETQ. The CDR3 length is 12 residues. CDR3 DNA sequence: TGCGCCAGCAGCTTGGACCAGGTTGAGCAGTACTTC. Its translation is CASSLDQVEQYF. Looking up the rest from reference TRBV5-1 and TRBJ2-7 gives the full variable domain: KAGVTQTPRYLIKTRGQQVTLSCSPISGHRSVSWYQQTPGQGLQFLFEYFSETQRNKGNFPGRFSGRQFSNSRSEMNVSTLELGDSALYLCASSLDQVEQYFGPGTRLTVT.

The chain has TRBV11-2 and TRBJ1-3, with D uncertain. This CDR3 comprises 17 residues. Trimming removed 5 bases at V and 0 bases at J, with 17 bases between. The germline V gene has CDR1 SGHAT and CDR2 FQNNGV. CDR3 coding DNA: TGTGCCAGCAGCCCTCCCCGACGGTTGGCCTCTGGAAACACCATATATTTT. This gives the protein CASSPPRRLASGNTIYF.

This clonotype was counted only a few times. V gene TRBV20-1 combines with J gene TRBJ2-5; D is ambiguous. CDR1 and CDR2 from the germline V gene are DFQATT and SNEGSKA (reference sequence). The CDR3 is made up of 11 amino acids. V was shortened by 0 bases and J by 5 bases, with 4 bases between the two germline ends. CDR3 nucleotide sequence: TGCAGTGCTAGAGATGCGGAGACCCAGTACTTC. It specifies CSARDAETQYF.

This clonotype has ten or more counts. The V gene is TRBV12-3 or TRBV12-4, the J gene TRBJ1-1, with 9 nucleotides matching TRBD1. The trim removed 6 bases at V and 0 bases at J, leaving 11 bases unmatched. CDR3 length: 17 residues. The CDR3 is CASRIGDRDRMNTEAFF. Here the CDR3 DNA reads TGTGCCAGCAGAATCGGGGACAGGGACCGGATGAACACTGAAGCTTTCTTT.

The chain combines TRBV10-3 with TRBJ2-2, with D tentatively TRBD2 (6 bases). CDR3 size: 15 residues. Germline CDR1 reads ENHRY; CDR2 reads SYGVKD. V lost 6 bases and J lost 5, with 16 bases in between. The CDR3 sequence: CAISVEGGGTGELFF. DNA for the CDR3: TGTGCCATCAGCGTCGAGGGAGGTGGGACCGGGGAGCTGTTTTTT.

The J gene is TRBJ1-2, the V gene TRBV12-3 or TRBV12-4; the match to TRBD1 covers 9 bases. The CDR3 runs 14 residues. The V segment lost 4 bases and the J segment 5 bases; nucleotides outside the gene matches: 5. The CDR3 loop is CASSWTGDYYGYTF. The DNA for the CDR3 is TGTGCCAGCAGTTGGACAGGGGACTATTATGGCTACACCTTC.

This clonotype was recorded a few times. This may arise from a read error, as a much more abundant clone is one base away. The chain uses TRBV20-1 and TRBJ1-1; no firm D call. This CDR3 comprises 13 residues. Germline V CDR1 and CDR2: DFQATT, SNEGSKA (reference sequence). CDR3 DNA: TGCAGTGCTAGACACGACCTGAACACTGAAGCTTGCTTT. Translating gives CSARHDLNTEACF.

In its sample, this clonotype was seen many times. The CDR3 DNA is TGCAGCGTTGATGAGGGGGGTAACTATGGCTACACCTTC. This translates into CSVDEGGNYGYTF. The chain couples TRBV29-1 to TRBJ1-2; the D gene is possibly TRBD1 (6 bases). CDR1 and CDR2 (germline): SQVTM, ANQGSEA. The CDR3 runs 13 residues. V dropped 3 bases and J dropped 1 base, with 9 bases sitting between them.

At least ten counts were recorded for this clonotype. This chain uses TRBV6-1 with TRBJ1-1; the D is unclear. The V end lost 7 bases, the J end lost 0 bases, and 9 bases lay between the germline ends. This CDR3 region has 13 residues. Germline lookup yields CDR1 MNHNS and CDR2 SASEGT. The CDR3 nucleotides read TGTGCCAGCATCTCGGGCATGAACACTGAAGCTTTCTTT. Amino acids: CASISGMNTEAFF.

This clonotype was detected only a few times. The chain combines TRBV11-2 with TRBJ2-7; 7 bases map to TRBD2. Trimming took 5 bases from V and 2 from J; bases not matched to a gene: 9. The CDR3 runs to 15 residues. Per germline, CDR1 SGHAT and CDR2 FQNNGV. CDR3 sequence: CASSPPAGRAYEQYF. The DNA of the CDR3 is TGTGCCAGCAGCCCACCCGCAGGGAGGGCCTACGAGCAGTACTTC.